Listed below are T cell receptor beta chains from one sample, sequenced in a study of graft-versus-host responses after intestinal transplantation. Assay used: immunoSEQ multiplex PCR; TCRdb lists only in-frame clones, some missing. The sample includes tens of thousands of clones, 80% to 95% seen only once; the top ten take 2% to 2.5%. Their recognized antigens are unknown. Material: unstimulated CD4+ T cells sorted from spleen or lymph node cells, obtained before transplant. The receptors come from a human donor who was the organ donor for an intestinal transplant. CDR3s include the opening cysteine and the closing phenylalanine or tryptophan. Each record gives: V gene, clone size, D gene, J gene, CDR3 DNA, CDR3 protein. D genes are given only for firm matches. For some rows the clone size is stated as once, few or many, or as a class when expanded; others skip it.

TRBV4-2	NA	TRBD2	TRBJ2-7	TGTGCCAGCAGCCAAGATACCGGGAGGACTTACGAGCAGTACTTC	CASSQDTGRTYEQYF
TRBV7-2	NA	NA	TRBJ2-3	TGTGCCAGCAGCTTAGTAGGGGGTGTGACAGATACGCAGTATTTT	CASSLVGGVTDTQYF
TRBV19	NA	NA	TRBJ1-5	TGTGCCAGTAAAAGGGGTAATAGCAATCAGCCCCAGCATTTT	CASKRGNSNQPQHF
TRBV9	NA	NA	TRBJ1-1	TGTGCCAGCGGTTTGAACACTGAAGCTTTCTTT	CASGLNTEAFF
TRBV19	once	TRBD1	TRBJ2-7	TGTGCCAGTAGTATTTTCGTCGGGGACAGGGGGTACGAGCAGTACTTC	CASSIFVGDRGYEQYF
TRBV2	NA	NA	TRBJ2-7	TGTGCCAGCAGTGATTGGAGGGGCCCCTACGAGCAGTACTTC	CASSDWRGPYEQYF
TRBV5-4	NA	NA	TRBJ2-5	TGTGCCAGCAGCTTAGGAGGCGGCCAAGAGACCCAGTACTTC	CASSLGGGQETQYF
TRBV28	NA	NA	TRBJ2-1	TGTGCCAGCAATAAACCGGGACTCTTGAGCCATGAGCAGTTCTTC	CASNKPGLLSHEQFF
TRBV28	NA	TRBD1	TRBJ1-3	TGTGCCAGCCGACCCACAGGGGGCGCCGGAAACACCATATATTTT	CASRPTGGAGNTIYF
TRBV29-1	few	NA	TRBJ1-2	TGCAGCGTTGACCGGACAGTTCCGACCTATGGCTACACCTTC	CSVDRTVPTYGYTF
TRBV30	NA	NA	TRBJ1-3	TGTGCCTGGAGTGTTGGGCAGGGGCCCGGAAACACCATATATTTT	CAWSVGQGPGNTIYF
TRBV6-1	NA	NA	TRBJ1-5	TGTGCCAGCAGTGATATTTTTGGCAGAGATAGCAATCAGCCCCAGCATTTT	CASSDIFGRDSNQPQHF
TRBV7-3	NA	TRBD2	TRBJ2-5	TGTGCCAGCAGCTTACGGGGTGGAGCGGGAGGCCAAGAGACCCAGTACTTC	CASSLRGGAGGQETQYF
TRBV7-9	once	NA	TRBJ2-7	TGTGCCAGCAGCTTAGTAACCCCGACAGCATCCTACGAGCAGTACTTC	CASSLVTPTASYEQYF
TRBV29-1	NA	TRBD2	TRBJ2-5	TGCAGCGGTAAGACTAGCGGGAGTCCCGAGACCCAGTACTTC	CSGKTSGSPETQYF
TRBV5-4	NA	NA	TRBJ1-2	TGTGCCAGCAGCTTTAGTCGCCGGGGCGACTATGGCTACACCTTC	CASSFSRRGDYGYTF
TRBV10-3	NA	TRBD1	TRBJ1-1	TGTGCCATCAGTGATGGGACAGGGGACACTGAAGCTTTCTTT	CAISDGTGDTEAFF
TRBV19	NA	TRBD2	TRBJ2-7	TGTGCCAGTAGGGGACTAGCGGGAGGCTACGAGCAGTACTTC	CASRGLAGGYEQYF
TRBV5-1	NA	TRBD2	TRBJ2-7	TGCGCCAGCAGCTCTTCTAGCGGCCTAGCCTACGAGCAGTACTTC	CASSSSSGLAYEQYF
TRBV18	once	NA	TRBJ2-5	TGTGCCAGCTCCCCCGACTCACAAGAGACCCAGTACTTC	CASSPDSQETQYF
TRBV2	NA	TRBD1	TRBJ2-7	TGTGCCAGCGGGACAGGCCCCGCGGGTGAGCAGTACTTC	CASGTGPAGEQYF
TRBV19	NA	TRBD2	TRBJ2-3	TGTGCCAGTAGGCTAGCGGGAGATGCCACAGATACGCAGTATTTT	CASRLAGDATDTQYF